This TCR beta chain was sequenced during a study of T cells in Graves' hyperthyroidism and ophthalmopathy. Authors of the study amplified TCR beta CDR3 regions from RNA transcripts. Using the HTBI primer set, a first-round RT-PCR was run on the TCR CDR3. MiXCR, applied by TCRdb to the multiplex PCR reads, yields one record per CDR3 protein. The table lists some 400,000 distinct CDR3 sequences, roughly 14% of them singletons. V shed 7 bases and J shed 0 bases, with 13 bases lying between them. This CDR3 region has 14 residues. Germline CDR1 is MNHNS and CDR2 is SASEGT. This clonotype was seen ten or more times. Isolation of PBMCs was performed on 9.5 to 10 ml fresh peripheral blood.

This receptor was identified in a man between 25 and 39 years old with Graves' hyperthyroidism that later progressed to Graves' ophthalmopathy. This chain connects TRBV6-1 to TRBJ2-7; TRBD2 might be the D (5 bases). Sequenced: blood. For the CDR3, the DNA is TGTGCCAGCAACACAGCGGTAAGCTCCTACGAGCAGTACTTC. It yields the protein CASNTAVSSYEQYF.